This is a list of T cell receptor beta chains from one sample in a study of blood T cell repertoires in COVID-19. The protocol was immunoSEQ multiplex PCR, while the TCRdb copy is restricted to in-frame clones and leaves out a portion. The sample contains some 350,000 clones, around 92% of which appear only once. Material for sequencing was peripheral blood. Receptor source: a woman aged 25 to 39 with COVID-19, enrolled during active disease. The CDR3 runs from the conserved cysteine through the conserved F or W. D genes are given only for firm matches. Some rows have no size entry. The others give once, few or many, or a class for an expanded clone.

length: 15
J: TRBJ1-2
D: TRBD1
size: .
V: TRBV5-5
DNA: TGTGCCAGCAGCAAGGGACAGGGGGCGCAATATGGCTACACCTTC
CDR3: CASSKGQGAQYGYTF

length: 15
J: TRBJ2-2
D: TRBD2
size: .
V: TRBV28
DNA: TGTGCCAGCAGTTCGCCGGGACTACTTACCGGGGAGCTGTTTTTT
CDR3: CASSSPGLLTGELFF

length: 15
J: TRBJ1-1
D: TRBD1
size: .
V: TRBV30
DNA: TGTGCCTGGAGTGTGACATTCCGGGACAGCACTGAAGCTTTCTTT
CDR3: CAWSVTFRDSTEAFF

length: 14
J: TRBJ2-1
D: .
size: .
V: TRBV4-2
DNA: TGTGCCAGCAGCCAAGATAGGGGCGGTGGCGAGCAGTTCTTC
CDR3: CASSQDRGGGEQFF

length: 17
J: TRBJ2-2
D: .
size: .
V: TRBV15
DNA: TGTGCCACCAGCAGAGATTGGGCGGGTACGAACACCGGGGAGCTGTTTTTT
CDR3: CATSRDWAGTNTGELFF

length: 15
J: TRBJ2-5
D: .
size: .
V: TRBV25-1
DNA: TGTGCCAGCAGTGAACCCGTGACAGTCCAAGAGACCCAGTACTTC
CDR3: CASSEPVTVQETQYF

length: 13
J: TRBJ2-2
D: .
size: .
V: TRBV9
DNA: TGTGCCAGCAGCGCACAGGGTACCGGGGAGCTGTTTTTT
CDR3: CASSAQGTGELFF

length: 11
J: TRBJ2-5
D: .
size: .
V: TRBV28
DNA: TGTGCCAGCAGTTTGAGGGAGACCCAGTACTTC
CDR3: CASSLRETQYF

length: 13
J: TRBJ1-2
D: .
size: .
V: TRBV11-2
DNA: TGTGCCAGCAGCTTAGATGGGGCCTATGGCTACACCTTC
CDR3: CASSLDGAYGYTF

length: 13
J: TRBJ2-1
D: .
size: .
V: TRBV7-9
DNA: TGTGCCAGCAGCTTATATCCGGGCAATGAGCAGTTCTTC
CDR3: CASSLYPGNEQFF

length: 16
J: TRBJ1-2
D: .
size: .
V: TRBV7-5
DNA: TGTGCCAGAAGCACAACTGGGACTTCGGTCTCCTGTGGCTACACCTTC
CDR3: CARSTTGTSVSCGYTF

length: 16
J: TRBJ2-4
D: .
size: .
V: TRBV6-2/TRBV6-3
DNA: TGTGCCAGCAGCCACCTCTTCGACAGCTACAAAAACATTCAGTACTTC
CDR3: CASSHLFDSYKNIQYF

length: 13
J: TRBJ2-3
D: .
size: once
V: TRBV2
DNA: TGTGCCAGCAGTGTCCCGGGGTCGGATACGCAGTATTTT
CDR3: CASSVPGSDTQYF

length: 15
J: TRBJ1-2
D: .
size: few
V: TRBV5-1
DNA: TGCGCCAGCAGCTTGGATGAGTGGGACGCGGGGGGCTACACCTTC
CDR3: CASSLDEWDAGGYTF

length: 15
J: TRBJ2-2
D: TRBD1
size: .
V: TRBV4-1
DNA: TGCGCCAGCAGCCGGGACAGGGTCGGCACCGGGGAGCTGTTTTTT
CDR3: CASSRDRVGTGELFF

length: 13
J: TRBJ1-2
D: .
size: .
V: TRBV28
DNA: TGTGCCAGCAGCTTAGGGGCCCCCTATGGCTACACCTTC
CDR3: CASSLGAPYGYTF

length: 19
J: TRBJ2-2
D: TRBD2
size: .
V: TRBV10-3
DNA: TGTGCCATCAGTGATTTGGGGGATAGAGGGACTACCAACACCGGGGAGCTGTTTTTT
CDR3: CAISDLGDRGTTNTGELFF